This T cell receptor (beta chain) was identified in a study of T cells after yellow fever vaccination. MiXCR was run by TCRdb on the 5' RACE reads, yielding one entry per CDR3 protein. In the table there are under 500,000 distinct CDR3 sequences, over 15% of which are singletons. The CDR3 consists of 13 residues. In germline, CDR1 is SGHTA, CDR2 FQGNSA. V trimming: 3 bases; J trimming: 13 bases; junction bases outside the gene matches: 1. This TCR was sampled from a man aged 18 to 29 who received the YFV17D yellow fever vaccine. The chain is built from TRBV7-2 and TRBJ2-1; 15 bases match TRBD2. The starting material was PBMCs, obtained before the yellow fever booster vaccination. CDR3: CASSLGLAGGQFF. The CDR3 DNA sequence: TGTGCCAGCAGCTTGGGACTAGCGGGGGGTCAGTTCTTC.